A single sample gave rise to the 16 T cell receptor beta chains below, sequenced in a study of identical twins. TCRdb reprocessed the 5' RACE reads via MiXCR and lists one record per CDR3 protein. The sample yields some 1,700,000 distinct CDR3 sequences, less than 35% seen once. The sequenced material came from cord blood. Receptors were obtained from a newborn girl in good health.

The V call is TRBV6-2 or TRBV6-3, the J call TRBJ2-1, with 12 bases fitting TRBD2. The J call may be faulty, since TRBJ2-7 better matches the DNA end. The CDR3 is 19 amino acids. Germline-derived CDR1 and CDR2 are MNHEY and SVGEGT. The CDR3 coding sequence is TGTGCCAGCAGTTACTCTATCGGACTAGCGGGAAGCTCCTACAATGAGCAGTACTTC. Protein: CASSYSIGLAGSSYNEQYF.

This clonotype was recorded at least ten times. J is TRBJ2-3 and V is TRBV20-1; 9 positions agree with TRBD2. Germline V gene data show CDR1 as DFQATT and CDR2 as SNEGSKA (reference sequence). The CDR3 extends over 13 amino acids. After removal of 7 bases from V and 7 bases from J, the junction contained 9 bases not matched to a gene. The CDR3 DNA is TGCAGTGAAGCAGCGGGGGGACCACATACGCAGTATTTT. Its protein is CSEAAGGPHTQYF.

The table lists this clonotype with a few counts. The DNA for the CDR3 is TGCGCCAGCAGACCCGGGGCAAGCGGAAACACCATATATTTT. Protein: CASRPGASGNTIYF. The rearrangement uses TRBV5-1 and TRBJ1-3; maybe TRBD1 (5 bases). Per germline, CDR1 SGHRS and CDR2 YFSETQ. CDR3 size: 14 residues. The ends were cut back, 5 bases at V and 4 bases at J, with 13 bases in the middle.

V usage is TRBV12-3 or TRBV12-4 and J usage is TRBJ2-5; TRBD2 is a possible D gene (5 bases). This CDR3 is built from 14 residues. Trimming removed 6 bases from V and 3 bases from J, with 14 bases in between. The CDR3, as DNA: TGTGCCAGCAGACCCAAACAGCGGAAAGAGACCCAGTACTTC. Translated: CASRPKQRKETQYF.

The chain recombines TRBV20-1 with TRBJ2-1; D is ambiguous. Germline assignment: CDR1 DFQATT and CDR2 SNEGSKA (reference sequence). This CDR3 comprises 14 residues. Trimming left V 4 bases short and J 1 base short, with 11 bases between. CDR3 loop: CSANTGASYNEQFF. The DNA of the CDR3 is TGCAGTGCTAACACGGGCGCTTCCTACAATGAGCAGTTCTTC.

The table lists this clonotype with a few counts. Here the CDR3 reads CASSARDGEKLFF. DNA for the CDR3: TGTGCCAGCAGCGCCCGGGATGGCGAAAAACTGTTTTTT. The chain employs TRBV9 and TRBJ1-4; D gene uncertain. The V end was cut by 3 bases, the J end by 8 bases, with 11 bases between. The CDR3 extends over 13 amino acids. The germline CDR1 and CDR2 sequences are SGDLS and YYNGEE.

As regards this clonotype: It may be a read error: a sequence one base away is much more abundant. The chain uses TRBV28 and TRBJ2-3; D is undetermined. With 5 bases removed from V and 4 bases from J, the gap between germline ends came to 4 bases. The germline V gene has CDR1 MDHEN and CDR2 SYDVKM. There are 11 residues in the CDR3. CDR3 sequence reads: CASSNADTQYF. The CDR3 DNA reads TGTGCCAGCAGTAACGCAGATACGCAGTATTTT.

The gene calls are TRBV15 and TRBJ2-1, with D possibly being TRBD1 (5 bases). The CDR3 loop spans 15 amino acids. With 0 bases removed from V and 6 bases from J, the gap between germline ends came to 12 bases. Germline lookup yields CDR1 LNHNV and CDR2 YYDKDF (reference sequence). CDR3 in DNA: TGTGCCACCAGCAGAGATTCCAGGGTTTTCAATGAGCAGTTCTTC. Residues: CATSRDSRVFNEQFF.

This clonotype has a handful of counts. The V call is TRBV6-6, the J call TRBJ2-7; a weak D match, TRBD2 (6 bases). The V gene lost 6 bases and the J gene lost 5 bases, with 17 bases spanning the gap. The V gene's germline CDR1 is MNHNY and CDR2 SVGAGI (reference sequence). The CDR3 length is 14 residues. CDR3 in amino acids: CASSPGTFPHEQYF. CDR3 DNA sequence: TGTGCCAGCAGCCCCGGGACTTTTCCACACGAGCAGTACTTC.

The V gene is TRBV27, the J gene TRBJ2-7; unclear D gene. This CDR3 is 13 amino acids long. The V end was cut by 2 bases, the J end by 7 bases, with 12 bases between. The germline V gene encodes CDR1 MNHEY and CDR2 SMNVEV (reference sequence). CDR3 loop: CASSLDHYNEQYF. Here the CDR3 DNA reads TGTGCCAGCAGTTTAGATCACTACAATGAGCAGTACTTC.

This clonotype was observed a handful of times. The chain joins TRBV4-2 to TRBJ2-1; D is possibly TRBD1 or TRBD2 (5 bases each). Trimming stripped 4 bases from V and 0 bases from J, with 19 bases between. Germline V gives CDR1 LGHNA, CDR2 YNFKEQ. The CDR3 extends over 18 amino acids. CDR3 amino acids: CASSRAPNRGPSYNEQFF. CDR3 bases: TGTGCCAGCAGCCGAGCACCAAACCGGGGCCCCTCCTACAATGAGCAGTTCTTC.

V gene TRBV19 combines with J gene TRBJ2-4, with TRBD1 as a possible D gene (5 bases). Per the germline V gene, CDR1 is LNHDA and CDR2 is SQIVND (reference sequence). V was clipped by 6 bases and J by 7 bases, with 19 bases between them. The length of the CDR3 is 15 residues. The CDR3: CASSPRGIRTNIQYF. CDR3 coding DNA: TGTGCCAGTAGCCCTAGGGGAATCCGGACGAACATTCAGTACTTC.

This clonotype was detected only once. The chain combines TRBV6-6 with TRBJ2-2, with D perhaps given as TRBD1 or TRBD2 (6 bases each). V shed 4 bases and J shed 7 bases, with 16 bases lying between them. In germline, CDR1 is MNHNY, CDR2 SVGAGI (reference sequence). This CDR3 is built from 15 residues. The CDR3 protein is CASSFRTAGGGELFF. The CDR3 region has the DNA TGTGCCAGCAGTTTCCGGACAGCCGGGGGCGGGGAGCTGTTTTTT.

V usage is TRBV25-1 and J usage is TRBJ2-3; tentatively, D is TRBD2 (6 bases). The germline V and J ends were trimmed by 1 base and 2 bases, with 10 bases remaining between them. The CDR3 is made up of 15 amino acids. The germline CDR1 and CDR2 sequences are MGHDK and SYGVNS. The CDR3 protein is CASSEFGGTTDTQYF. CDR3 bases: TGTGCCAGCAGTGAATTCGGGGGAACCACAGATACGCAGTATTTT.

The chain is built from TRBV6-6 and TRBJ2-1; 11 positions agree with TRBD1. V was pared by 7 bases and J by 7 bases, with 6 bases of the junction left unmatched. The length of the CDR3 is 14 residues. Germline CDR1 is MNHNY and CDR2 is SVGAGI (reference sequence). The CDR3 loop is CASKTGTGGNEQFF. The CDR3 bases are TGTGCCAGCAAGACCGGGACAGGGGGAAATGAGCAGTTCTTC.

The CDR3 sequence is CSVLVMTGPYEQYF. In nucleotides, the CDR3 is TGCAGCGTTCTCGTAATGACAGGGCCCTACGAGCAGTACTTC. This chain connects TRBV29-1 to TRBJ2-7; 7 positions match TRBD1. Unmatched junction bases numbered 9, after V lost 5 bases and J lost 2 bases. The CDR3 length is 14 residues. The germline V gene has CDR1 SQVTM and CDR2 ANQGSEA.